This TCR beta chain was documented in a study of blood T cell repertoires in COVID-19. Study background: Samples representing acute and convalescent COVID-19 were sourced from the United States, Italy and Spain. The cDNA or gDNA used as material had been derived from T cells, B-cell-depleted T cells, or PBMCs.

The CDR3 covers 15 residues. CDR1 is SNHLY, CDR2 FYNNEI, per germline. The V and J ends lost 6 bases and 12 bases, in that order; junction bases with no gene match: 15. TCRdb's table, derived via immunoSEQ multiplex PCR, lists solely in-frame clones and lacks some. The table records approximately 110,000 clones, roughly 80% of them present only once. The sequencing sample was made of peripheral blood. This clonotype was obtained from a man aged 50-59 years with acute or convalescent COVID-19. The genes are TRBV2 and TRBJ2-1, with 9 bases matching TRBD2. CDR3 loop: CASRPPGLAQPWQFF. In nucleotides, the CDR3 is TGTGCCAGCAGACCACCGGGACTAGCCCAGCCGTGGCAGTTCTTC.